Below, 22 T cell receptor beta chains from the same sample are listed, as sequenced in a study of blood T cell repertoires in COVID-19. The protocol was immunoSEQ multiplex PCR, while the TCRdb copy is restricted to in-frame clones and leaves out a portion. The data show 150,000 to 200,000 clones, more than 85% seen once. Sequencing was done on a sample of peripheral blood. These TCRs come from a man between 18 and 29 years old with acute or convalescent COVID-19.

This clone has just one count. The J gene is TRBJ1-1, the V gene TRBV6-5; D remains unclear. The germline V gene encodes CDR1 MNHEY and CDR2 SVGAGI. The CDR3 runs 12 residues. The V end was cut by 5 bases, the J end by 5 bases, with 9 bases between. This CDR3 reads CASSPPGTEAFF. The CDR3 DNA follows: TGTGCCAGCAGTCCGCCGGGTACTGAAGCTTTCTTT.

The CDR3 loop reads CATSATGQGSYGYTF. CDR3 nucleotide sequence: TGTGCCACCAGTGCTACGGGACAGGGAAGCTATGGCTACACCTTC. The chain joins TRBV24-1 to TRBJ1-2; 9 bases are a match to TRBD1. From germline, CDR1 is KGHDR and CDR2 SFDVKD. This CDR3 has 15 residues. Germline trimming cut 5 bases from V and 4 bases from J; bases unmatched to any gene: 7.

This chain connects TRBV7-9 to TRBJ1-2, with a weak D call TRBD1 (6 bases). Trimming stripped 0 bases from V and 7 bases from J, with 15 bases between. This CDR3 is built from 15 residues. Germline V CDR1 and CDR2: SEHNR, FQNEAQ (reference sequence). This CDR3 is CASSLAVQGVGGYTF. CDR3 coding DNA: TGTGCCAGCAGCTTAGCGGTACAGGGCGTGGGTGGCTACACCTTC. Filled out from reference TRBV7-9 and TRBJ1-2, the complete variable domain reads DTGVSQNPRHKITKRGQNVTFRCDPISEHNRLYWYRQTLGQGPEFLTYFQNEAQLEKSRLLSDRFSAERPKGSFSTLEIQRTEQGDSAMYLCASSLAVQGVGGYTFGSGTRLTVV.

The chain combines TRBV14 with TRBJ2-1; D is ambiguous. Trimming cost V 3 bases and J 5 bases, with 11 bases left between them. The CDR3 covers 14 residues. The germline CDR1 and CDR2 sequences are SGHDN and FVKESK. For the CDR3, the DNA is TGTGCCAGCAGCCACAGTTCCGATCACAATGAGCAGTTCTTC. Protein sequence: CASSHSSDHNEQFF. Drawing the rest from reference TRBV14 and TRBJ2-1, the complete variable domain is EAGVTQFPSHSVIEKGQTVTLRCDPISGHDNLYWYRRVMGKEIKFLLHFVKESKQDESGMPNNRFLAERTGGTYSTLKVQPAELEDSGVYFCASSHSSDHNEQFFGPGTRLTVL.

The CDR3 nucleotides are TGTGCCAGCAGCATACAGGATAACACTGAAGCTTTCTTT. Its protein product is CASSIQDNTEAFF. The chain couples TRBV7-3 to TRBJ1-1, with TRBD1 as a possible D gene (5 bases). The CDR3 contains 13 residues. Per the germline V gene, CDR1 is SGHTA and CDR2 is FQGTGA. The V end lost 5 bases, the J end lost 2 bases, and 9 bases lay between the germline ends.

There are a few counts of this clone. Other DNA sequences from this sample encode an identical CDR3 as well. The chain has TRBV5-1 and TRBJ1-6; TRBD1 aligns across 8 bases. V lost 0 bases to trimming and J lost 7 bases; unmatched junction nucleotides: 0. Germline V lookup: CDR1 SGHRS, CDR2 YFSETQ. CDR3 length equals 14 residues. CDR3 bases: TGCGCCAGCAGCTTGGGACAGGGGAATTCACCCCTCCACTTT. Translation: CASSLGQGNSPLHF.

Comment on this clone: This CDR3 is also generated by other DNA sequences in the sample. V gene TRBV28 combines with J gene TRBJ1-2; tentative D call: TRBD1 (5 bases). Looked up from germline, CDR1 is MDHEN and CDR2 is SYDVKM. The V gene lost 5 bases and the J gene lost 7 bases, with 23 bases spanning the gap. This CDR3 has 16 residues. CDR3 DNA: TGTGCCAGCAGTCTACGATGGTCGCAGGGAAGGGTTGGCTACACCTTC. This codes for CASSLRWSQGRVGYTF.

The rearrangement joins TRBV7-8 to TRBJ1-5; 7 nucleotides agree with TRBD1. The CDR3 sequence is 17 residues long. J lost 1 base, V lost 2 bases, and 8 bases had no gene match. CDR1 and CDR2 from the germline V gene are SGHVS and FQNEAQ. CDR3 residues: CASSLTTGLVSNQPQHF. For the CDR3, the DNA is TGTGCCAGCAGCTTAACGACAGGGTTAGTGAGCAATCAGCCCCAGCATTTT. The full variable domain, in which reference TRBV7-8 and TRBJ1-5 provide the parts outside the CDR3, is GAGVSQSPRYKVAKRGQDVALRCDPISGHVSLFWYQQALGQGPEFLTYFQNEAQLDKSGLPSDRFFAERPEGSVSTLKIQRTQQEDSAVYLCASSLTTGLVSNQPQHFGDGTRLSIL.

This clone was counted a few times. The V call is TRBV30, the J call TRBJ2-1; 7 nucleotides line up with TRBD1. J gave up 6 bases and V 3 bases, and 11 bases lay outside the gene matches. The CDR3 has 15 amino acids. The germline V gene encodes CDR1 GTSNPN and CDR2 SVGIG (reference sequence). For the CDR3, the DNA is TGTGCCTGGAGGGTCTGGTCAGGGGGTTTCAATGAGCAGTTCTTC. This gives the protein CAWRVWSGGFNEQFF.

CDR3 nucleotides: TGTGCCAGCAGTGCGACAGGGACCACAGATACGCAGTATTTT. Its translation: CASSATGTTDTQYF. This chain links TRBV6-6 with TRBJ2-3; 7 nucleotides align to TRBD1. From germline, CDR1 is MNHNY and CDR2 SVGAGI (reference sequence). This CDR3 contains 14 residues. The J segment lost 2 bases and the V segment lost 5 bases, leaving 4 bases of the junction unmatched.

The V and J genes are TRBV6-1 and TRBJ1-6; no firm D call. Trimming left V 3 bases short and J 9 bases short, with 12 bases between. The CDR3 runs 14 residues. The germline V gene has CDR1 MNHNS and CDR2 SASEGT. CDR3 sequence reads: CASSEISTGSPLHF. The CDR3 DNA sequence: TGTGCCAGCAGTGAGATTTCCACCGGTTCACCCCTCCACTTT.

The CDR3 loop is CASSRARSGEGADTQYF. The CDR3 coding sequence is TGTGCCAGCAGCCGAGCTCGCAGCGGGGAAGGCGCAGATACGCAGTATTTT. The gene calls are TRBV7-9 and TRBJ2-3, with 7 bases matching TRBD2. The length of the CDR3 is 17 residues. Trimming took 5 bases from V and 4 from J; bases not matched to a gene: 15. CDR1 and CDR2 from the germline V gene are SEHNR and FQNEAQ (reference sequence).

V is TRBV5-1 and J is TRBJ1-2; no definite D call. This CDR3 is 13 amino acids long. Germline V gene lookup returns CDR1 SGHRS and CDR2 YFSETQ. Trimming took 0 bases from V and 8 from J, leaving 11 bases between them. The CDR3 region is CASSLAGKSGYTF. CDR3 sequence (DNA): TGCGCCAGCAGCTTGGCCGGGAAATCCGGCTACACCTTC.

The chain joins TRBV5-1 to TRBJ1-1; TRBD1 matches at 7 bases. The V and J ends lost 3 bases and 0 bases, in that order; junction bases with no gene match: 5. Germline CDR1 is SGHRS and CDR2 is YFSETQ. CDR3 length equals 15 residues. CDR3 nucleotides: TGCGCCAGCAGCTCGGACAGGCCAATGAACACTGAAGCTTTCTTT. Protein sequence: CASSSDRPMNTEAFF. The entire variable domain, with the rest obtained from reference TRBV5-1 and TRBJ1-1, is as follows: KAGVTQTPRYLIKTRGQQVTLSCSPISGHRSVSWYQQTPGQGLQFLFEYFSETQRNKGNFPGRFSGRQFSNSRSEMNVSTLELGDSALYLCASSSDRPMNTEAFFGQGTRLTVV.

In this sample, this clone turned up a few times. This sequence joins TRBV9 and TRBJ1-1; the D gene is possibly TRBD1 (5 bases). Germline V gene data show CDR1 as SGDLS and CDR2 as YYNGEE. The CDR3 sequence is 15 residues long. V lost 0 bases and J lost 1, with 10 bases in between. As DNA, the CDR3 is TGTGCCAGCAGCGTAGTTCGGGGGAGGAACACTGAAGCTTTCTTT. Translating it yields CASSVVRGRNTEAFF.

This clone was recorded once. The chain recombines TRBV7-2 with TRBJ2-5, with 8 bases identical to TRBD2. The trim removed 2 bases at V and 2 bases at J, leaving 4 bases unmatched. Germline V gene lookup returns CDR1 SGHTA and CDR2 FQGNSA. This CDR3 is built from 15 residues. This CDR3 is CASSLLAGWQETQYF. The CDR3, as DNA: TGTGCCAGCAGCTTATTAGCGGGGTGGCAAGAGACCCAGTACTTC.

This clone was seen just once. This chain uses TRBV28 with TRBJ1-5, with D unclear. Trimming removed 7 bases at V and 4 bases at J, with 14 bases between. The CDR3 loop spans 14 amino acids. Germline V CDR1 and CDR2: MDHEN, SYDVKM. DNA for the CDR3: TGTGCCAGCACCCGACATGGGGAGAATCAGCCCCAGCATTTT. The encoded protein is CASTRHGENQPQHF.

This chain connects TRBV6-2 or TRBV6-3 to TRBJ2-3, with a tentative D call TRBD2 (6 bases). Germline V gene data show CDR1 as MNHEY and CDR2 as SVGEGT. The CDR3 has 14 amino acids. V shed 3 bases and J shed 0 bases, with 7 bases lying between them. CDR3 nucleotide sequence: TGTGCCAGCAGTTATGGGAGGAGCACAGATACGCAGTATTTT. Amino acid sequence: CASSYGRSTDTQYF.

The chain couples TRBV5-1 to TRBJ2-1; tentative D call: TRBD1 (7 bases). V lost 4 bases to trimming and J lost 7 bases, with 18 bases between them. The CDR3 totals 15 residues. Germline values: CDR1 SGHRS, CDR2 YFSETQ. The CDR3 here is CASSGGGTEINEQFF. The CDR3 nucleotides read TGCGCCAGCAGCGGTGGCGGGACAGAGATTAATGAGCAGTTCTTC.

The J gene is TRBJ2-1, the V gene TRBV28; D perhaps matches TRBD1 (5 bases). Germline loops: CDR1 MDHEN, CDR2 SYDVKM. Trimming left V 9 bases short and J 5 bases short, with 20 bases between. The CDR3 covers 15 residues. The chain's CDR3 is CASVNRLDNDNEQFF. CDR3 nucleotide sequence: TGTGCCAGTGTGAACCGACTGGACAATGACAATGAGCAGTTCTTC.

The chain is built from TRBV29-1 and TRBJ2-7; 11 positions agree with TRBD1. The CDR3 loop spans 13 amino acids. The germline V gene has CDR1 SQVTM and CDR2 ANQGSEA. V dropped 7 bases and J dropped 3; count of bases not matched to a gene: 5. The DNA of the CDR3 is TGCAGCGGATGGACAGGGGGCCTCTACGAGCAGTACTTC. It translates to CSGWTGGLYEQYF.

The chain has TRBV27 and TRBJ2-1; TRBD1 is a possible D gene (6 bases). The CDR3 has 12 residues. Trimming pared 4 bases from V and 13 bases from J, leaving 14 bases between. Germline CDR1 MNHEY, CDR2 SMNVEV (reference sequence). The CDR3 reads CASSSSGTRQFF. The CDR3 DNA is TGTGCCAGCAGTTCCTCCGGGACACGACAGTTCTTC.